A single sample gave rise to the 22 T cell receptor beta chains below, sequenced in a study of blood T cell repertoires in COVID-19. Libraries were prepared by immunoSEQ multiplex PCR; TCRdb keeps only in-frame clonotypes and omits some of them. Of 200,000 to 250,000 clones in the sample, roughly 76% were seen once. Source material: peripheral blood. The receptors derive from a human donor in a cohort sampled during active COVID-19.

This chain connects TRBV19 to TRBJ2-7, with a tentative D call TRBD2 (6 bases). V gave up 2 bases and J gave up 2 bases, with 13 bases separating them. Looked up from germline, CDR1 is LNHDA and CDR2 is SQIVND (reference sequence). This CDR3 comprises 15 residues. CDR3 DNA sequence: TGTGCCAGTAGTATATACGGGGGACCTGCCTACGAGCAGTACTTC. It specifies CASSIYGGPAYEQYF.

This chain joins TRBV5-1 and TRBJ1-1; 7 nucleotides line up with TRBD1. The CDR3 spans 15 residues. V dropped 4 bases and J dropped 0; count of bases not matched to a gene: 6. In germline, CDR1 is SGHRS, CDR2 YFSETQ. The CDR3 loop reads CASSPPGQLNTEAFF. CDR3 coding DNA: TGCGCCAGCAGCCCCCCGGGACAGTTGAACACTGAAGCTTTCTTT.

J is TRBJ1-1 and V is TRBV7-9; 8 nucleotides line up with TRBD1. CDR3 length: 15 amino acids. From germline, CDR1 is SEHNR and CDR2 FQNEAQ (reference sequence). V shed 4 bases, J shed 1 base, and the junction held 5 bases outside the gene matches. The DNA for the CDR3 is TGTGCCAGCAGCTCCGACAGGGGAGGGAACACTGAAGCTTTCTTT. Its translation is CASSSDRGGNTEAFF.

This clone was recorded only once. The chain employs TRBV19 and TRBJ1-5; 10 bases agree with TRBD1. The germline CDR1 and CDR2 sequences are LNHDA and SQIVND (reference sequence). Unmatched junction bases numbered 10, after V lost 7 bases and J lost 1 base. The CDR3 has 17 amino acids. In nucleotides, the CDR3 is TGTGCCAGTAACCCGGGACAGGGGCGAGGGAGCAATCAGCCCCAGCATTTT. Its protein is CASNPGQGRGSNQPQHF.

This chain connects TRBV18 to TRBJ1-6, with D possibly matching TRBD1 (5 bases). Germline values: CDR1 KGHSH, CDR2 LQKENI. The V gene lost 6 bases and the J gene lost 9 bases, with 15 bases spanning the gap. This CDR3 region has 14 residues. DNA for the CDR3: TGTGCCAGCTCCCAGGGAGCGGGTAGTTCACCCCTCCACTTT. Translation: CASSQGAGSSPLHF.

The V call is TRBV3-1 (or the pseudogene TRBV3-2), the J call TRBJ2-7; 9 bases are shared with TRBD1. The CDR3 runs to 13 residues. V shed 4 bases and J 6 bases; nucleotides not matched to a gene: 4. CDR1 and CDR2 (germline): LGHDT, YNNKEL (reference sequence). The CDR3 spells CASSRTGALEQYF. The CDR3 nucleotides read TGTGCCAGCAGCCGGACAGGGGCGCTCGAGCAGTACTTC.

This chain connects TRBV6-2 or TRBV6-3 to TRBJ1-2; 8 positions match TRBD1. Losses at the gene ends were 2 bases for V and 12 bases for J; bases not matched to a gene: 11. CDR1 MNHEY and CDR2 SVGEGT come from the germline V gene. The CDR3 contains 14 residues. The chain's CDR3 is CASSYPGTGLLDTF. The CDR3 region has the DNA TGTGCCAGCAGTTACCCGGGGACAGGCCTACTCGACACCTTC.

This chain uses TRBV18 with TRBJ2-5; 9 bases fit TRBD1. CDR1 and CDR2 from the germline V gene are KGHSH and LQKENI. The CDR3 totals 14 residues. Trimming took 7 bases from V and 6 from J; bases not matched to a gene: 9. CDR3 sequence reads: CASFSDRGGKTQYF. The DNA for the CDR3 is TGTGCCAGCTTTTCGGACAGGGGAGGGAAGACCCAGTACTTC.

The V call is TRBV7-9, the J call TRBJ1-2, with TRBD1 matching over 7 bases. The CDR3 loop spans 13 amino acids. V trimming: 4 bases; J trimming: 8 bases; junction bases outside the gene matches: 7. Germline CDR1 and CDR2: SEHNR and FQNEAQ (reference sequence). The CDR3 is CASSWTGYEGYTF. The CDR3 coding sequence is TGTGCCAGCAGCTGGACAGGTTACGAAGGCTACACCTTC.

This chain uses TRBV19 with TRBJ2-3; D is possibly TRBD2 (5 bases). Germline V lookup: CDR1 LNHDA, CDR2 SQIVND (reference sequence). The V gene lost 5 bases and the J gene lost 1 base, with 13 bases spanning the gap. This CDR3 comprises 15 residues. Here the CDR3 reads CASSPGGAGTDTQYF. The CDR3 DNA reads as TGTGCCAGTAGTCCAGGTGGAGCGGGCACAGATACGCAGTATTTT.

The genes are TRBV6-5 and TRBJ1-2; no clear D. The germline CDR1 and CDR2 sequences are MNHEY and SVGAGI. The V gene lost 11 bases and the J gene lost 3 bases, with 16 bases spanning the gap. The CDR3 runs 13 residues. CDR3 sequence: CAVSRGRDYGYTF. CDR3 bases: TGTGCCGTAAGTCGCGGGCGCGACTATGGCTACACCTTC.

The gene calls are TRBV2 and TRBJ2-7; 9 bases agree with TRBD2. The CDR3 runs 15 residues. The V gene's germline CDR1 is SNHLY and CDR2 FYNNEI. J gave up 3 bases and V 6 bases, and 9 bases lay outside the gene matches. In DNA form, the CDR3 reads TGTGCCAGCAGCCTGGGACTAGCCGAAGTCTACGAGCAGTACTTC. It translates to CASSLGLAEVYEQYF.

The rearrangement links TRBV5-1 to TRBJ2-5; 7 nucleotides agree with TRBD2. Germline V gene lookup returns CDR1 SGHRS and CDR2 YFSETQ. Trimming cost V 5 bases and J 3 bases; bases outside gene matches: 10. The CDR3 covers 15 residues. The CDR3 spells CASSMGPGGKETQYF. DNA for the CDR3: TGCGCCAGCAGTATGGGACCCGGGGGGAAAGAGACCCAGTACTTC.

The rearrangement links TRBV7-3 to TRBJ2-2; the D gene is possibly TRBD2 (5 bases). V dropped 1 base and J dropped 7 bases, with 19 bases sitting between them. This CDR3 contains 17 residues. Germline V gene data show CDR1 as SGHTA and CDR2 as FQGTGA. The CDR3 nucleotides are TGTGCCAGCAGCTTAAAAAGCGGCCTAAGGACGGGCGGGGAGCTGTTTTTT. As protein: CASSLKSGLRTGGELFF.

The chain links TRBV7-2 to TRBJ2-7; the D gene is possibly TRBD2 (7 bases). The CDR3 sequence is 19 residues long. V shed 6 bases and J shed 6 bases, with 33 bases lying between them. Germline loops: CDR1 SGHTA, CDR2 FQGNSA. Written as DNA, the CDR3 is TGTGCCAGCAGTTCCTCATTGAATTGGGCGGGAGCCAGGGGATCCGAGCAGTACTTC. Translating gives CASSSSLNWAGARGSEQYF.

The V and J genes are TRBV6-2 or TRBV6-3 and TRBJ1-1, with D unclear. CDR3 size: 13 residues. The V gene lost 5 bases and the J gene lost 11 bases, with 18 bases spanning the gap. Germline-derived CDR1 and CDR2 are MNHEY and SVGEGT. CDR3 in DNA: TGTGCCAGCAGTCTCTTACTAGGGCGTTCGGCTTTCTTT. As protein: CASSLLLGRSAFF.

V is TRBV4-3 and J is TRBJ2-1; D perhaps matches TRBD2 (6 bases). CDR1 and CDR2 (germline): LGHNA, YSLEER. This CDR3 region has 17 residues. Between the trimmed V and J ends, which lost 0 bases and 8 bases, there was a span of 20 bases. CDR3 sequence reads: CASSQETGGRFGDEQFF. Written as DNA, the CDR3 is TGCGCCAGCAGCCAAGAAACCGGAGGGCGCTTCGGGGATGAGCAGTTCTTC.

The chain carries TRBV18 and TRBJ2-7, with 10 positions matching TRBD2. The CDR3 loop spans 15 amino acids. Germline V CDR1 and CDR2: KGHSH, LQKENI. J gave up 3 bases and V 3 bases, and 5 bases lay outside the gene matches. The CDR3 loop is CASSPGTSAFYEQYF. The CDR3 nucleotides read TGTGCCAGCTCACCGGGGACTAGCGCTTTCTACGAGCAGTACTTC.

This clone showed up just a few times. J is TRBJ1-1 and V is TRBV29-1, with no clear D. Germline V gene data show CDR1 as SQVTM and CDR2 as ANQGSEA. This CDR3 is built from 13 residues. V was cut by 4 bases and J by 0 bases, with 9 bases left in between. CDR3 in DNA: TGCAGCGTTGGAGCGAGTATGAACACTGAAGCTTTCTTT. As protein: CSVGASMNTEAFF.

This clone occurred many times. The chain uses TRBV4-3 and TRBJ2-7; TRBD2 might be the D (5 bases). V was shortened by 3 bases and J by 5 bases, with 11 bases between the two germline ends. The CDR3 length is 13 residues. Germline CDR1 and CDR2: LGHNA and YSLEER. The DNA of the CDR3 is TGCGCCAGCAGCCAGTCACGGGGAGACGAGCAGTACTTC. Amino acid sequence: CASSQSRGDEQYF.

The table lists this clone with a few counts. In the same sample, other DNA sequences code for this CDR3. The CDR3 nucleotides read TGTGCCAGCAGTTACGAAGCAGGGGGCGTCGCAGATACGCAGTATTTT. Its translation is CASSYEAGGVADTQYF. The J gene is TRBJ2-3, the V gene TRBV6-2 or TRBV6-3, with 8 bases identical to TRBD1. Germline-derived CDR1 and CDR2 are MNHEY and SVGEGT. CDR3 length: 16 residues. The V gene end was trimmed by 2 bases and the J gene end by 4 bases; junction bases not matched to a gene: 8.

This sequence joins TRBV5-1 and TRBJ2-1, with D maybe TRBD2 (5 bases). Germline values: CDR1 SGHRS, CDR2 YFSETQ. The length of the CDR3 is 14 residues. Trimming shortened V by 2 bases and J by 4 bases, and 10 bases separated the two germline ends. The CDR3, as DNA: TGCGCCAGCAGCTTCGAGCAGCGGTACAATGAGCAGTTCTTC. Residues: CASSFEQRYNEQFF.